The 28 T cell receptor beta chains below come from one sample, sequenced in a study of identical twins. TCRdb reanalysed the 5' RACE reads using MiXCR and keeps one entry per CDR3 protein. The sample has roughly 290,000 distinct CDR3 sequences, around 8.8% seen once; the top ten hold over 2%. The sample was also reused in another study, on yellow fever vaccine responses in identical twins.

Sequenced: memory (CD45RO+) T cells sorted from blood. The origin of the receptors is a woman aged 18-29 years in good health.

The chain joins TRBV10-3 to TRBJ2-7; 10 nucleotides match TRBD2. With 2 bases clipped from V and 0 bases from J, the junction kept 7 bases outside the gene matches. The CDR3 sequence is 17 residues long. CDR1 and CDR2 from the germline V gene are ENHRY and SYGVKD. The CDR3: CAISEASGGRSSYEQYF. The CDR3, as DNA: TGTGCCATCAGTGAGGCTAGCGGGGGAAGGAGCTCCTACGAGCAGTACTTC.

In its sample, this clonotype was seen many times. J is TRBJ1-1 and V is TRBV7-9; 7 bases are shared with TRBD1. The germline V gene has CDR1 SEHNR and CDR2 FQNEAQ (reference sequence). The CDR3 spans 16 residues. V lost 3 bases and J lost 1; bases outside the gene matches: 8. The CDR3 loop is CASSFGTGVRNTEAFF. In DNA form, the CDR3 reads TGTGCCAGCAGCTTCGGAACAGGGGTCCGGAACACTGAAGCTTTCTTT.

In this sample, this clonotype turned up many times. This rearrangement joins TRBV5-1 to TRBJ1-4; maybe TRBD1 (5 bases). CDR3 length: 17 residues. V was shortened by 4 bases and J by 2 bases, with 18 bases between the two germline ends. Germline V gene sequence: CDR1 SGHRS, CDR2 YFSETQ. The CDR3 DNA follows: TGCGCCAGCAGCCTATGGGGGACGGGAAGTACTAATGAAAAACTGTTTTTT. It is translated as CASSLWGTGSTNEKLFF.

This clonotype was found many times. This sequence joins TRBV4-1 and TRBJ2-3; no clear D. The germline V gene encodes CDR1 MGHRA and CDR2 YSYEKL. The CDR3 loop spans 14 amino acids. V lost 0 bases and J lost 2, with 6 bases in between. CDR3 sequence: CASSQDPATDTQYF. In DNA form, the CDR3 reads TGCGCCAGCAGCCAAGATCCAGCCACAGATACGCAGTATTTT.

The V and J genes are TRBV24-1 and TRBJ2-2; TRBD2 is a possible D gene (6 bases). CDR1 KGHDR and CDR2 SFDVKD come from the germline V gene. CDR3 length: 14 residues. Trimming removed 10 bases from V and 6 bases from J, with 17 bases in between. CDR3 sequence: CATGGTFEPGELFF. In DNA, the CDR3 is TGTGCCACGGGCGGGACTTTCGAACCCGGGGAGCTGTTTTTT.

This clonotype was counted at least ten times. The CDR3 DNA follows: TGCGCCAGCAGCCAAGAGGAAGGATGGTATAATTCACCCCTCCACTTT. It specifies CASSQEEGWYNSPLHF. The rearrangement uses TRBV4-1 and TRBJ1-6; D gene unclear. The germline CDR1 and CDR2 sequences are MGHRA and YSYEKL. Trimming cost V 0 bases and J 4 bases, with 10 bases left between them. The length of the CDR3 is 16 residues.

The chain has TRBV7-8 and TRBJ2-2; perhaps TRBD2 as D (6 bases). The CDR3 consists of 18 residues. V was shortened by 5 bases and J by 4 bases, with 23 bases between the two germline ends. Per germline, CDR1 SGHVS and CDR2 FQNEAQ. CDR3 loop: CASSPQAVGTGVTGELFF. The CDR3 region has the DNA TGTGCCAGCAGCCCACAGGCGGTGGGGACGGGGGTCACCGGGGAGCTGTTTTTT.

This clonotype was picked up a small number of times. The chain has TRBV5-1 and TRBJ2-4, with 7 bases fitting TRBD2. Germline V CDR1 and CDR2: SGHRS, YFSETQ. Unmatched junction bases numbered 11, after V lost 4 bases and J lost 1 base. This CDR3 has 17 residues. The CDR3 coding sequence is TGCGCCAGCAGCCTAGGGGAGGGTGGGTCGGCCAAAAACATTCAGTACTTC. The encoded protein is CASSLGEGGSAKNIQYF.

The V gene is TRBV12-3 or TRBV12-4, the J gene TRBJ1-4, with a possible D match to TRBD1 (5 bases). The ends were cut back, 5 bases at V and 10 bases at J, with 11 bases in the middle. CDR3 length: 12 residues. As DNA, the CDR3 is TGTGCCAGCAGTCGAGGGAGGGGAAAACTGTTTTTT. Its protein product is CASSRGRGKLFF.

This clonotype was counted only a few times. V and J are TRBV6-4 and TRBJ2-3; 10 bases match TRBD2. CDR1 is MRHNA and CDR2 is SNTAGT in the germline V gene. J lost 0 bases, V lost 2 bases, and 2 bases had no gene match. CDR3 length equals 16 residues. CDR3 nucleotides: TGTGCCAGCAGTGACCGAGCGGGAGGGAGCACAGATACGCAGTATTTT. Residues: CASSDRAGGSTDTQYF.

This clonotype was detected only a few times. This chain connects TRBV4-1 to TRBJ2-5, with 8 nucleotides matching TRBD2. Germline CDR1 is MGHRA and CDR2 is YSYEKL. With V trimmed by 3 bases and J by 5 bases, 8 bases remained unmatched. The CDR3 spans 15 residues. CDR3 coding DNA: TGCGCCAGCAGCCACCTGAGCGGGGGCCAGGAGACCCAGTACTTC. Translating it yields CASSHLSGGQETQYF.

This clonotype was recorded many times. V usage is TRBV27 and J usage is TRBJ1-1; D is uncertain. The CDR3 contains 15 residues. V was cut by 3 bases and J by 0 bases, with 11 bases left in between. Germline values: CDR1 MNHEY, CDR2 SMNVEV (reference sequence). CDR3 loop: CASSFSAKLNTEAFF. CDR3 sequence (DNA): TGTGCCAGCAGTTTTTCAGCCAAATTGAACACTGAAGCTTTCTTT.

This clonotype has ten or more counts. The genes are TRBV5-1 and TRBJ2-2; D unresolved. The CDR3 spans 14 residues. Germline V gene data show CDR1 as SGHRS and CDR2 as YFSETQ. V was clipped by 4 bases and J by 10 bases, with 17 bases between them. The CDR3: CASSGGQQPSELFF. The CDR3 DNA sequence: TGCGCCAGCAGCGGTGGGCAGCAACCTTCGGAGCTGTTTTTT.

Details on this clonotype: A much larger clone differs by one base, so this may be a read error. V and J are TRBV3-1 and TRBJ2-3; 9 nucleotides match TRBD2. CDR1 is LGHDT, CDR2 YNNKEL, per germline (reference sequence). After removal of 1 base from V and 0 bases from J, the junction contained 11 bases not matched to a gene. The CDR3 loop spans 19 amino acids. CDR3 DNA: TGTGCCAGCAGCCAAGTGGGGCTAGCGGGGAACTATAGCACAGATACGCAGTATTTT. Its protein product is CASSQVGLAGNYSTDTQYF.

V and J are TRBV9 and TRBJ2-5; TRBD2 agrees at 7 bases. Germline CDR1 is SGDLS and CDR2 is YYNGEE. The CDR3 is made up of 16 amino acids. The J segment lost 3 bases and the V segment lost 0 bases, leaving 8 bases of the junction unmatched. The CDR3 is CASSVAIMGGEETQYF. The CDR3 DNA follows: TGTGCCAGCAGCGTAGCAATAATGGGAGGGGAAGAGACCCAGTACTTC.

The chain links TRBV7-7 to TRBJ2-1; 10 positions match TRBD2. CDR1 and CDR2 from the germline V gene are SSHAT and FNYEAQ (reference sequence). V shed 2 bases and J 6 bases; nucleotides not matched to a gene: 4. This CDR3 region has 15 residues. This chain's CDR3 is CASSLYPSGSNEQFF. CDR3 coding DNA: TGTGCCAGCAGCTTATACCCTAGCGGGAGCAATGAGCAGTTCTTC.

This clonotype was picked up a small number of times. V usage is TRBV5-1 and J usage is TRBJ2-1, with a weak D call TRBD2 (6 bases). The germline V gene encodes CDR1 SGHRS and CDR2 YFSETQ. The CDR3 is 17 amino acids. V was pared by 4 bases and J by 3 bases, with 20 bases between. The CDR3 DNA reads as TGCGCCAGCAGCCCCCCGCCTCCCGGGGGATTCTACAATGAGCAGTTCTTC. It encodes CASSPPPPGGFYNEQFF. Looking up the rest from reference TRBV5-1 and TRBJ2-1 gives the full variable domain: KAGVTQTPRYLIKTRGQQVTLSCSPISGHRSVSWYQQTPGQGLQFLFEYFSETQRNKGNFPGRFSGRQFSNSRSEMNVSTLELGDSALYLCASSPPPPGGFYNEQFFGPGTRLTVL.

This clonotype was observed at least ten times. The chain is built from TRBV20-1 and TRBJ2-7, with 8 bases that match TRBD2. From germline, CDR1 is DFQATT and CDR2 SNEGSKA (reference sequence). The trim removed 7 bases at V and 2 bases at J, leaving 7 bases unmatched. CDR3 length equals 13 residues. The DNA for the CDR3 is TGCAGTGTAACTAAGCGGGAGACCTACGAGCAGTACTTC. It codes for CSVTKRETYEQYF.

This clonotype was observed at least ten times. The V and J genes are TRBV27 and TRBJ1-5; 9 positions match TRBD1. The CDR3 loop spans 15 amino acids. CDR1 MNHEY and CDR2 SMNVEV come from the germline V gene (reference sequence). J gave up 4 bases and V 6 bases, and 7 bases lay outside the gene matches. CDR3 region: CASSPSGTGNQPQHF. Written as DNA, the CDR3 is TGTGCCAGCAGCCCATCCGGGACAGGGAATCAGCCCCAGCATTTT.

CDR3: CASSVTHGRGETQYF. The CDR3 DNA reads as TGTGCCAGCAGTGTAACTCACGGCAGGGGCGAGACCCAGTACTTC. This chain joins TRBV6-4 and TRBJ2-5, with D maybe TRBD1 (6 bases). CDR1 MRHNA and CDR2 SNTAGT come from the germline V gene. The CDR3 consists of 15 residues. V lost 4 bases and J lost 5, with 17 bases in between.

This clonotype appeared a few times. The chain carries TRBV4-2 and TRBJ2-1, with D unclear. Germline V gene sequence: CDR1 LGHNA, CDR2 YNFKEQ. The ends were cut back, 6 bases at V and 8 bases at J, with 17 bases in the middle. CDR3 length equals 14 residues. This CDR3 reads CASRLGSPDDEQFF. The CDR3 bases are TGTGCCAGCAGACTGGGATCTCCGGATGATGAGCAGTTCTTC.

Comments on this clonotype: A junction end diverges from the germline sequence, so it may reflect a read error. The chain links TRBV12-3 or TRBV12-4 to TRBJ2-1; D is perhaps TRBD2 (6 bases). There are 13 residues in the CDR3. Here the CDR3 reads CAGSPTTSNEQFF. CDR3 DNA: TGTGCCGGCAGCCCCACGACTAGCAATGAGCAGTTCTTC.

The chain joins TRBV6-1 to TRBJ1-6, with TRBD1 matching 10 bases. Germline V gene lookup returns CDR1 MNHNS and CDR2 SASEGT. This CDR3 has 14 residues. The ends lost 6 bases at V and 10 bases at J; junction bases unmatched: 6. For the CDR3, the DNA is TGTGCCAGCAGGGGACAGGGGTGGGGGTCACCCCTCCACTTT. It specifies CASRGQGWGSPLHF.

This clonotype has at least ten counts. The V and J genes are TRBV20-1 and TRBJ2-5; TRBD2 agrees at 10 bases. The germline gives CDR1 DFQATT, CDR2 SNEGSKA (reference sequence). The V and J ends lost 1 base and 4 bases, in that order; junction bases with no gene match: 9. This CDR3 comprises 16 residues. The CDR3 sequence is CSARVDLAGVSETQYF. CDR3 in DNA: TGCAGTGCTAGAGTGGACCTAGCGGGAGTGTCAGAGACCCAGTACTTC.

This clonotype was recorded at least ten times. The V call is TRBV6-1, the J call TRBJ1-2; TRBD1 might be the D (6 bases). V gave up 6 bases and J gave up 4 bases, with 15 bases separating them. This CDR3 comprises 14 residues. Germline V CDR1 and CDR2: MNHNS, SASEGT. The CDR3 protein is CASRAKGVSYGYTF. The CDR3, as DNA: TGTGCCAGCAGGGCAAAGGGGGTTAGCTATGGCTACACCTTC.

This clonotype was detected many times. The CDR3 spells CASSVDNYSNQPQHF. The CDR3 DNA follows: TGCGCCAGCAGCGTGGATAACTATAGCAATCAGCCCCAGCATTTT. The chain links TRBV5-1 to TRBJ1-5; no firm D call. CDR1 is SGHRS, CDR2 YFSETQ, per germline. This CDR3 is built from 15 residues. V lost 4 bases and J 0 bases, leaving 11 bases between the germline ends.

A few counts support this clonotype. V usage is TRBV7-8 and J usage is TRBJ2-1, with TRBD2 matching over 10 bases. The CDR3 loop spans 16 amino acids. Per germline, CDR1 SGHVS and CDR2 FQNEAQ. With V trimmed by 3 bases and J by 4 bases, 6 bases remained unmatched. CDR3 sequence reads: CASSFFILAGYNEQFF. CDR3 bases: TGTGCCAGCAGCTTCTTTATACTAGCGGGGTACAATGAGCAGTTCTTC. Drawing the rest from reference TRBV7-8 and TRBJ2-1, the complete variable domain is GAGVSQSPRYKVAKRGQDVALRCDPISGHVSLFWYQQALGQGPEFLTYFQNEAQLDKSGLPSDRFFAERPEGSVSTLKIQRTQQEDSAVYLCASSFFILAGYNEQFFGPGTRLTVL.

The rearrangement links TRBV7-9 to TRBJ2-5, with 7 bases identical to TRBD1. The ends lost 5 bases at V and 2 bases at J; junction bases unmatched: 8. Germline CDR1 is SEHNR and CDR2 is FQNEAQ (reference sequence). The CDR3 sequence is 15 residues long. The CDR3 region has the DNA TGTGCCAGCAGCCCAGGGGGAGCACCGCAAGAGACCCAGTACTTC. Amino acids: CASSPGGAPQETQYF.